This T cell receptor (beta chain) comes out of a study of Graves' ophthalmopathy and Graves' hyperthyroidism. As for the study in general: Prior to any treatment, peripheral blood was collected at the time of initial diagnosis. Whole-study results and caveats: Distinction of ophthalmopathy from stable hyperthyroidism by a 13-signature model reached roughly 85% sensitivity and approximately 80% specificity.

Amplifying from RNA transcripts, the study obtained TCR beta CDR3 regions. In the first round, RT-PCR was carried out with HTBI primers, and a multiplex PCR formed the second round. Using its own MiXCR run on the multiplex PCR reads, TCRdb lists one record per CDR3 protein. The table lists under 800,000 distinct CDR3 sequences, over 20% of them singletons, with approximately 6.5% in the top ten. Roughly 10 ml of fresh blood yielded the PBMCs by density gradient. Per germline, CDR1 MNHNS and CDR2 SASEGT. The CDR3 extends over 12 amino acids. The ends were cut back, 6 bases at V and 8 bases at J, with 14 bases in the middle. In regard to this clonotype: Its cognate antigen is unknown.

The TCR sequence derives from a woman aged 18-35 years with stable Graves' hyperthyroidism. Some clones in this sample may be carry-over from other donors' samples. V gene TRBV6-1 combines with J gene TRBJ2-7; tentatively, D is TRBD1 (6 bases). Sequenced: peripheral blood. In nucleotides, the CDR3 is TGTGCCAGCAGCACCACAGGGTATAAGCAGTACTTC. This encodes CASSTTGYKQYF.